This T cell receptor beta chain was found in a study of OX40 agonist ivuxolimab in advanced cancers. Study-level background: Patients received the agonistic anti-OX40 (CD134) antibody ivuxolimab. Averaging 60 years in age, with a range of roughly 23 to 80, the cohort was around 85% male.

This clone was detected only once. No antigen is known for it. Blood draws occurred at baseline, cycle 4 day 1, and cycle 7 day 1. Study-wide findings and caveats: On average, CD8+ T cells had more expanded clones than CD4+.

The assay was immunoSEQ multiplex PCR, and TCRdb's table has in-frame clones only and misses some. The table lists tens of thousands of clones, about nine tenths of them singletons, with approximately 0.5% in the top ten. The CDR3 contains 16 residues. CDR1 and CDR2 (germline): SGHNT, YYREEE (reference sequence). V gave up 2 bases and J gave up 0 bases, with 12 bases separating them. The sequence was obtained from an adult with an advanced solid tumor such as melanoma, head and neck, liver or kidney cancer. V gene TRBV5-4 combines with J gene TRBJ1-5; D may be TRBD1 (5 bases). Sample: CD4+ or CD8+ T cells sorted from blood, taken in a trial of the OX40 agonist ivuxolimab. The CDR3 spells CASSFSGGNSNQPQHF. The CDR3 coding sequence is TGTGCCAGCAGCTTTTCCGGGGGAAATAGCAATCAGCCCCAGCATTTT. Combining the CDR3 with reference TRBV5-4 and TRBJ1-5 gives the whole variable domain ETGVTQSPTHLIKTRGQQVTLRCSSQSGHNTVSWYQQALGQGPQFIFQYYREEENGRGNFPPRFSGLQFPNYSSELNVNALELDDSALYLCASSFSGGNSNQPQHFGDGTRLSIL.